A selection of T cell receptor beta chains follows, all from one sample in a study of T cell responses to AZD1222 COVID-19 vaccine. Profiling relied on immunoSEQ multiplex PCR, and the TCRdb table lists in-frame clones only, not all of them. In the table there are about 120,000 clones, roughly nine tenths of which are singletons. Sequencing used peripheral blood, obtained 28 days after the second AZD1222 dose. The receptors derive from an adult who received the AZD1222 COVID-19 vaccine. Each CDR3 is given with its conserved first and last residue. D genes are given only for firm matches. Clone sizes are given selectively: once, few, many, or a class where the clone is expanded.

size | D | J | V | DNA | CDR3
. | . | TRBJ1-3 | TRBV7-8 | TGTGCCAGCAGCTTATCGGGGGGGGCCCACCCTACCGTCCCCATATATTTT | CASSLSGGAHPTVPIYF
. | TRBD1 | TRBJ2-1 | TRBV28 | TGTGCCAGCTCCTCCCCCCCGCGAATAACAGGGGGCAATGAGCAGTTCTTC | CASSSPPRITGGNEQFF
. | . | TRBJ2-2 | TRBV19 | TGTGCCAGTAGCGTACAGGGAGGATGGGCCGGGGAGCTGTTTTTT | CASSVQGGWAGELFF
once | . | TRBJ2-2 | TRBV4-1 | TGCGCCAGCAGCATTACAGGAATCACCGGGGAGCTGTTTTTT | CASSITGITGELFF
. | . | TRBJ1-6 | TRBV18 | TGTGCCAGCTCGCCAGGAGGTCGGAGGGTTAATTCACCCCTCCACTTT | CASSPGGRRVNSPLHF
. | . | TRBJ1-3 | TRBV3-1/TRBV3-2 | TGTGCCAGCAGCCTCGGAACAGGGATCTTTGGAAACACCATATATTTT | CASSLGTGIFGNTIYF
. | TRBD1 | TRBJ2-7 | TRBV27 | TGTGCCAGCAGACCGGGACAGGGGGTCTACGAGCAGTACTTC | CASRPGQGVYEQYF
. | TRBD1 | TRBJ1-3 | TRBV5-1 | TGCGCCAGCAGCTTGGCCGGGACAGCCGGAAACACCATATATTTT | CASSLAGTAGNTIYF
once | TRBD1 | TRBJ1-4 | TRBV6-2/TRBV6-3 | TGTGCCAGCAGTTACCGGCAGGGGGCGTCTGAAAAACTGTTTTTT | CASSYRQGASEKLFF
. | . | TRBJ1-2 | TRBV2 | TGTGCCAGCAGACTGGACATAGTGGGAGAGGGCTACACCTTC | CASRLDIVGEGYTF
. | . | TRBJ2-7 | TRBV7-2 | TGTGCCAGCAGCTTTAGGGTACAGGGAACCTACGAGCAGTACTTC | CASSFRVQGTYEQYF
few | . | TRBJ2-1 | TRBV4-3 | TGCGCCAGCAGCCAAGATTCCCTAGGCTCCTACAATGAGCAGTTCTTC | CASSQDSLGSYNEQFF
. | . | TRBJ2-7 | TRBV12-3/TRBV12-4 | TGTGCCAGCAGGGGGCTGAGTTACGAGCAGTACTTC | CASRGLSYEQYF
. | TRBD1 | TRBJ2-1 | TRBV5-1 | TGCGCCAGCAGCTTACCCCAACTGACAGGGGGCAACAATGAGCAGTTCTTC | CASSLPQLTGGNNEQFF
. | . | TRBJ1-3 | TRBV3-1/TRBV3-2 | TGTGCCAGCAGCCAAGGGTCGAGGGCTAATGGAAACACCATATATTTT | CASSQGSRANGNTIYF
. | . | TRBJ1-4 | TRBV30 | TGTGCCTGGACGGGCAGCGTTAATGAAAAACTGTTTTTT | CAWTGSVNEKLFF
once | . | TRBJ2-1 | TRBV5-1 | TGCGCCAGCAGCTTGGGCCCTAATGAGCAGTTCTTC | CASSLGPNEQFF
. | . | TRBJ1-1 | TRBV7-3 | TGTGCCAGCAGCTTAAACCGAGGGGAAAGAGCTTTCTTT | CASSLNRGERAFF
. | . | TRBJ2-6 | TRBV2 | TGTGCCAGCAACCCAGCTAGCTCTGGGGCCAACGTCCTGACTTTC | CASNPASSGANVLTF
. | TRBD1 | TRBJ1-6 | TRBV9 | TGTGCCAGCAGCGCCTGGGACAGGGACAATTCACCCCTCCACTTT | CASSAWDRDNSPLHF
. | . | TRBJ2-1 | TRBV7-9 | TGTGCCAGTAAGAAGACGGTCCCCAATGAGCAGTTCTTC | CASKKTVPNEQFF
. | . | TRBJ1-1 | TRBV14 | TGTGCCAGCAGCCAAGGTGAACACCTAGAAGCTTTCTTT | CASSQGEHLEAFF
few | . | TRBJ1-1 | TRBV30 | TGTGCCCTGGGCAGAGTGAACACTGAAGCTTTCTTT | CALGRVNTEAFF
. | . | TRBJ1-2 | TRBV29-1 | TGCAGCGTTGACCGAGGGTATGGTAACTATGGCTACACCTTC | CSVDRGYGNYGYTF
. | . | TRBJ1-2 | TRBV7-2 | TGTGCCAGCAGCCCTCGGATGGATGGCTACACCTTC | CASSPRMDGYTF
. | TRBD1 | TRBJ1-4 | TRBV6-5 | TGTGCCAGCACTCCGGACAGGGGGATTGGAAAACTGTTTTTT | CASTPDRGIGKLFF
. | . | TRBJ2-3 | TRBV5-1 | TGCGCCAGCAGCTTTGGGGCCGGGCCATTGGATACGCAGTATTTT | CASSFGAGPLDTQYF
. | TRBD1 | TRBJ2-3 | TRBV5-1 | TGCGCCAGCAGCCCCGGACAGGGTGGAGATACGCAGTATTTT | CASSPGQGGDTQYF